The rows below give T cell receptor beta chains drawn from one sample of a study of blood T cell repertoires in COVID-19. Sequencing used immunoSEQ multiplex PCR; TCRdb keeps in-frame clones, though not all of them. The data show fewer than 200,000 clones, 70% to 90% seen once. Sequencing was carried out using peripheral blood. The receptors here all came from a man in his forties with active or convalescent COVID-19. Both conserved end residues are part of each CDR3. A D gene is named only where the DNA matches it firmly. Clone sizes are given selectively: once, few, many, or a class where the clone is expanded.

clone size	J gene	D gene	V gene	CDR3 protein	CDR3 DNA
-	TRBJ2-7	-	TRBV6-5	CASSPGGKAYEQYF	TGTGCCAGCAGCCCCGGGGGAAAAGCCTACGAGCAGTACTTC
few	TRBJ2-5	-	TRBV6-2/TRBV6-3	CASSGTSRAETQYF	TGTGCCAGCAGCGGGACATCGAGGGCAGAGACCCAGTACTTC
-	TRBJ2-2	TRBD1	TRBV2	CASRTTGQDGELFF	TGTGCCAGCAGGACGACAGGGCAAGACGGGGAGCTGTTTTTT
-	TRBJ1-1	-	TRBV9	CASSAPSPNTEAFF	TGTGCCAGCAGCGCCCCCTCCCCGAACACTGAAGCTTTCTTT
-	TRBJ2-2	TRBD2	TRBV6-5	CASNREGGTGELFF	TGTGCCAGCAATCGGGAGGGCGGCACCGGGGAGCTGTTTTTT
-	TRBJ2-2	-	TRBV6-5	CASSYSVQDTGELFF	TGTGCCAGCAGTTACTCGGTCCAGGACACCGGGGAGCTGTTTTTT
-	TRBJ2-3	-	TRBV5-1	CASSFWAGVTDTQYF	TGCGCCAGCAGCTTTTGGGCAGGGGTGACAGATACGCAGTATTTT
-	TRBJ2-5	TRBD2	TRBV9	CASSPEGKGLAGVETQYF	TGTGCCAGCAGCCCTGAAGGCAAGGGACTAGCGGGGGTAGAGACCCAGTACTTC
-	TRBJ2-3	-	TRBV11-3	CASSLYQGDTQYF	TGTGCCAGCAGCTTGTACCAGGGAGATACGCAGTATTTT
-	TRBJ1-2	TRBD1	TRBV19	CASSAGTGGVYGYTF	TGTGCCAGTAGCGCCGGGACAGGGGGCGTCTATGGCTACACCTTC
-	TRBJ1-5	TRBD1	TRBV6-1	CASCDFRDSGPDQPQHF	TGTGCCAGCTGTGATTTTAGGGACAGTGGACCGGATCAGCCCCAGCATTTT
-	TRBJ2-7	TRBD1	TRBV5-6	CASSLMGQLSTYEQYF	TGTGCCAGCAGCTTGATGGGACAGCTATCCACCTACGAGCAGTACTTC
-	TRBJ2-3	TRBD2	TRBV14	CASSQVLAGGGDTQYF	TGTGCCAGCAGCCAAGTCCTAGCGGGAGGGGGGGATACGCAGTATTTT
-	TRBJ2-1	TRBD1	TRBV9	CASSAAGTGSNEQFF	TGTGCCAGCAGTGCAGCCGGGACAGGGAGCAATGAGCAGTTCTTC
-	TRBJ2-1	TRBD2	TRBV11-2	CASSLDLREGSQFF	TGTGCCAGCAGCTTAGATCTACGGGAGGGTTCGCAGTTCTTC
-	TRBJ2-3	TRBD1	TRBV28	CASGTGLHTDTQYF	TGTGCCAGCGGGACAGGGCTACACACAGATACGCAGTATTTT
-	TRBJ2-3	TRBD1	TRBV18	CASSPIQGVADTQYF	TGTGCCAGCTCCCCCATTCAGGGGGTCGCAGATACGCAGTATTTT
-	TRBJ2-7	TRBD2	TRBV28	CASSPRLAAHYEQYF	TGTGCCAGCAGTCCCAGACTAGCGGCCCATTACGAGCAGTACTTC
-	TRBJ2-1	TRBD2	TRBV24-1	CATSDKRGGYNEQFF	TGTGCCACCAGTGACAAACGGGGGGGGTACAATGAGCAGTTCTTC
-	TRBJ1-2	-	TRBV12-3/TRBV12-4	CASSQRQNYGYTF	TGTGCCAGCAGCCAAAGACAGAACTATGGCTACACCTTC
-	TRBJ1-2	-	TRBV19	CASRLNQGIGYTF	TGTGCCAGTAGACTTAATCAGGGTATCGGCTACACCTTC
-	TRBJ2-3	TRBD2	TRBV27	CASNPLAGSTDTQYF	TGTGCCAGCAACCCACTAGCGGGGAGCACAGATACGCAGTATTTT
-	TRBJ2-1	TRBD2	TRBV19	CASSQTRAGNEQFF	TGTGCCAGTAGCCAGACCCGAGCGGGAAATGAGCAGTTCTTC
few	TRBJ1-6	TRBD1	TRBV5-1	CASRVFGTDNSPLHF	TGCGCCAGCCGTGTGTTTGGGACAGATAATTCACCCCTCCACTTT
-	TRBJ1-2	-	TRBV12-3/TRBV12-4	CASSQSGYGYTF	TGTGCCAGCAGTCAGTCAGGGTATGGCTACACCTTC
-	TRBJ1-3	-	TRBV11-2	CASSLAGTGNTIYF	TGTGCCAGCAGCTTAGCAGGGACTGGAAACACCATATATTTT
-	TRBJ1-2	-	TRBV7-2	CASSQAGASGYTF	TGTGCCAGCAGCCAAGCTGGGGCGAGTGGCTACACCTTC
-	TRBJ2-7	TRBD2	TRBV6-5	CASRSNLAGEQYF	TGTGCCAGCAGGTCCAACCTAGCGGGGGAGCAGTACTTC
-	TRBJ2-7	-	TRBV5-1	CASSFPAEYEQYF	TGCGCCAGCAGCTTCCCCGCGGAGTACGAGCAGTACTTC
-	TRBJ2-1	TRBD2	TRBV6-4	CASSGGLAGMNNEQFF	TGTGCCAGCAGCGGTGGACTAGCGGGAATGAACAATGAGCAGTTCTTC
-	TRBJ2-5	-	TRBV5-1	CASSPADRDQETQYF	TGCGCCAGCAGCCCAGCTGACAGAGACCAAGAGACCCAGTACTTC
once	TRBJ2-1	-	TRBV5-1	CASSWTVSSYNEQFF	TGCGCCAGCAGCTGGACAGTCAGCTCCTACAATGAGCAGTTCTTC
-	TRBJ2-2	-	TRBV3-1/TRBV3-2	CASSQTPFEGGAGELFF	TGTGCCAGCAGCCAGACACCTTTTGAGGGTGGGGCCGGGGAGCTGTTTTTT
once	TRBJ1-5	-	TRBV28	CASRPGGSNQPQHF	TGTGCCAGCAGACCCGGGGGGAGCAATCAGCCCCAGCATTTT
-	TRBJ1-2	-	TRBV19	CASRSGHGVPGDYTF	TGTGCCAGTAGATCGGGGCACGGGGTCCCGGGGGACTACACCTTC
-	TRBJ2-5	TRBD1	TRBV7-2	CASSLGTGRVQETQYF	TGTGCCAGCAGCCTCGGGACAGGGAGAGTCCAAGAGACCCAGTACTTC
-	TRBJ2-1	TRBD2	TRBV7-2	CASSQPSGSPGGEQFF	TGTGCCAGCAGCCAACCTAGCGGGAGCCCCGGGGGTGAGCAGTTCTTC
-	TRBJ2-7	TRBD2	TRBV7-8	CASSPPATGGPREQYF	TGTGCCAGCAGCCCCCCGGCGACGGGAGGGCCGAGGGAGCAGTACTTC
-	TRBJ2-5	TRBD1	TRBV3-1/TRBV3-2	CASSPGTAIQETQYF	TGTGCCAGCAGCCCCGGGACAGCAATCCAAGAGACCCAGTACTTC
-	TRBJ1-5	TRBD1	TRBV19	CASRGQDSNQPQHF	TGTGCCAGTAGGGGACAGGATAGCAATCAGCCCCAGCATTTT
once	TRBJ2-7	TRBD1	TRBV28	CASRSWDRPYEQYF	TGTGCCAGCAGATCTTGGGACAGGCCCTACGAGCAGTACTTC
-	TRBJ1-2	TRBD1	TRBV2	CASSERGHGHTF	TGTGCCAGCAGTGAAAGGGGGCACGGCCACACCTTC
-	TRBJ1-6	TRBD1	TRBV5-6	CASSLGTANNSPLHF	TGTGCCAGCAGCTTAGGGACAGCAAATAATTCACCCCTCCACTTT
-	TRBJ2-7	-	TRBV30	CAWSQGRLVGQYF	TGTGCCTGGAGCCAGGGTAGATTGGTGGGGCAGTACTTC
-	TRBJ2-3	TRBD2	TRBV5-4	CASSFNPRLAGEDTQYF	TGTGCCAGCAGCTTTAATCCTAGGCTAGCGGGAGAGGATACGCAGTATTTT
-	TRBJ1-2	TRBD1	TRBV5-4	CASSFRPSTGGDGYTF	TGTGCCAGCAGCTTTAGACCGAGTACAGGGGGCGATGGCTACACCTTC
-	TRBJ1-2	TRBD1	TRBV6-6	CASSRTGTGISEYGYTF	TGTGCCAGCAGTCGGACCGGGACAGGGATATCAGAATATGGCTACACCTTC
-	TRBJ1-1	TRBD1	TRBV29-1	CSVRTGANTEAFF	TGCAGCGTCCGGACAGGGGCAAACACTGAAGCTTTCTTT
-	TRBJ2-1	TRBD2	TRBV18	CASSPRNTGTSGMLGGNEQFF	TGTGCCAGCTCACCGAGGAACACCGGGACTAGCGGGATGTTGGGTGGGAATGAGCAGTTCTTC
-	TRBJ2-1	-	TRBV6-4	CASSAYFSSYNEQFF	TGTGCCAGCAGTGCTTATTTCAGCTCCTACAATGAGCAGTTCTTC